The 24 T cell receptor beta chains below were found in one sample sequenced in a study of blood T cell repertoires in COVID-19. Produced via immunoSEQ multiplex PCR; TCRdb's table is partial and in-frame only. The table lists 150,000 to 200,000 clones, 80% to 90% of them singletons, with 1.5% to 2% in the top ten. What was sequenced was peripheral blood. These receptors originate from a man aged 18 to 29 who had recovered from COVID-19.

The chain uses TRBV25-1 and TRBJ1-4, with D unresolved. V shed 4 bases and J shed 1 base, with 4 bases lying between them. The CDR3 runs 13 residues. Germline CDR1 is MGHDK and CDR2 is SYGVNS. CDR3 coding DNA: TGTGCCAGCAGTGTTAGAACTAATGAAAAACTGTTTTTT. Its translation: CASSVRTNEKLFF.

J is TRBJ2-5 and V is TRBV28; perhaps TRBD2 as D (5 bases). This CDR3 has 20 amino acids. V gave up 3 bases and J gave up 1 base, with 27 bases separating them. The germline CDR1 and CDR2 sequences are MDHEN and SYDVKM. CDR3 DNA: TGTGCCAGCAGTTTTGGAGATCGGGAAGGAATCGCGGTACTCCAAGAGACCCAGTACTTC. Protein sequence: CASSFGDREGIAVLQETQYF.

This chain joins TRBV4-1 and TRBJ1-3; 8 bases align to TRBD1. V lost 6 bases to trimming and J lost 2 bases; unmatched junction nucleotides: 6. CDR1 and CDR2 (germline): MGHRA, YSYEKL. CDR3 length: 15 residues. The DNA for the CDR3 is TGCGCCAGCAGTCGGACAGGGCTGCCTGGAAACACCATATATTTT. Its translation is CASSRTGLPGNTIYF.

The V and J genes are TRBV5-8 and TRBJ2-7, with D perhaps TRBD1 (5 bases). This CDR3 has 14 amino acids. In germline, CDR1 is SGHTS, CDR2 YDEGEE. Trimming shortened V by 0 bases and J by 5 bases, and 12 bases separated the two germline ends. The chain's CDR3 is CASSLVQGFHEQYF. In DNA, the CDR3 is TGTGCCAGCAGCTTGGTTCAGGGTTTCCACGAGCAGTACTTC.

CDR3 sequence: CASSPFGGRVNEQFF. The CDR3 DNA is TGTGCCAGCAGCCCGTTTGGCGGGAGAGTTAACGAGCAGTTCTTC. The J gene is TRBJ2-1, the V gene TRBV11-3; 7 bases are shared with TRBD2. The CDR3 spans 15 residues. Germline CDR1 and CDR2: SGHNT and YENEEA. With V trimmed by 5 bases and J by 10 bases, 14 bases remained unmatched.

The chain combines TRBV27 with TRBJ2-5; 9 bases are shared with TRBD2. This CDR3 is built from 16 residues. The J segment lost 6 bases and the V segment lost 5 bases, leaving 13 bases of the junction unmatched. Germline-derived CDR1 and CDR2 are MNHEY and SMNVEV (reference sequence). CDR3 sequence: CASSPFIAGVQQTQYF. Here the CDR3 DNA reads TGTGCCAGCAGTCCCTTTATAGCGGGGGTTCAGCAGACCCAGTACTTC.

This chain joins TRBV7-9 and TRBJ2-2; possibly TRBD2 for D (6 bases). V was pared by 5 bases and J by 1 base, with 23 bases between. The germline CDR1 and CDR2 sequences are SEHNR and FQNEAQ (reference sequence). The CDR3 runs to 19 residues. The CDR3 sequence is CASSQFRGGEYGNTGELFF. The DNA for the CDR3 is TGTGCCAGCAGCCAATTCCGCGGAGGGGAGTACGGGAACACCGGGGAGCTGTTTTTT.

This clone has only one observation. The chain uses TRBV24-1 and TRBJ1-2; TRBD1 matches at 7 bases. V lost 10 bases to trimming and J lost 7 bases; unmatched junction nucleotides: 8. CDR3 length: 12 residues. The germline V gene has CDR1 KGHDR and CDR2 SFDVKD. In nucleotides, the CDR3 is TGTGCCACGCAGGGGGGCTCGGGTGGCTACACCTTC. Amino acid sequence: CATQGGSGGYTF.

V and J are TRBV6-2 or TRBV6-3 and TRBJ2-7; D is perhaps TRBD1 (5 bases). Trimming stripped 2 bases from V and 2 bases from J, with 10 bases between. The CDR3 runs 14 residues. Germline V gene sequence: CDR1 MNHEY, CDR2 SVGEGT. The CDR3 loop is CASSYGARTYEQYF. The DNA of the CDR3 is TGTGCCAGCAGTTACGGGGCTAGGACCTACGAGCAGTACTTC.

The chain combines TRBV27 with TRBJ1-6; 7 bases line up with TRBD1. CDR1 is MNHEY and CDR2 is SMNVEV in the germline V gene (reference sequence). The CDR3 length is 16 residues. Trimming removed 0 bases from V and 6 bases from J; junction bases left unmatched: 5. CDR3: CASSLSGGAGNSPLHF. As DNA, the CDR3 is TGTGCCAGCAGTTTATCAGGGGGCGCGGGTAATTCACCCCTCCACTTT.

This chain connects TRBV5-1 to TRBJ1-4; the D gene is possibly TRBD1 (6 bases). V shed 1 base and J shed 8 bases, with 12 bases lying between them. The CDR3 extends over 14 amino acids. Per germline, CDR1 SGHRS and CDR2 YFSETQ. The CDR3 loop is CASSLNTGTEKLFF. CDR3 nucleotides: TGCGCCAGCAGCTTGAACACAGGGACCGAAAAACTGTTTTTT.

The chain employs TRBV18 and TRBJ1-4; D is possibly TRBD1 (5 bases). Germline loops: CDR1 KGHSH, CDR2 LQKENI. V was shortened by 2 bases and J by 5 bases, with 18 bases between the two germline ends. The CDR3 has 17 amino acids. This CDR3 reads CASSPYTPGGANEKLFF. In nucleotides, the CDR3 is TGTGCCAGCTCACCATATACCCCGGGAGGGGCGAATGAAAAACTGTTTTTT.

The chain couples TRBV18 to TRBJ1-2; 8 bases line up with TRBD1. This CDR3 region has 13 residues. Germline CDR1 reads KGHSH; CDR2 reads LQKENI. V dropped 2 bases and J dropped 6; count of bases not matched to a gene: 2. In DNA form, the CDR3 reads TGTGCCAGCTCACCAGGACAGGGAAATGGCTACACCTTC. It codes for CASSPGQGNGYTF.

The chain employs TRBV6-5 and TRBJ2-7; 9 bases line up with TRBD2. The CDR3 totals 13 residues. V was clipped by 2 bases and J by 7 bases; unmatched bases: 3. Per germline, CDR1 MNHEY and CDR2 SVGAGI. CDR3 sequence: CASSYPLAGEQYF. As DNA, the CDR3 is TGTGCCAGCAGTTACCCGCTAGCGGGAGAGCAGTACTTC.

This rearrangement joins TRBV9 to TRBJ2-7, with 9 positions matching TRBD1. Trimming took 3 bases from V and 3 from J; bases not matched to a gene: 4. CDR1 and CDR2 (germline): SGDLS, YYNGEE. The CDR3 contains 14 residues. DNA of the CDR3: TGTGCCAGCAGCGCCCTGGACAGGGGCTACGAGCAGTACTTC. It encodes CASSALDRGYEQYF.

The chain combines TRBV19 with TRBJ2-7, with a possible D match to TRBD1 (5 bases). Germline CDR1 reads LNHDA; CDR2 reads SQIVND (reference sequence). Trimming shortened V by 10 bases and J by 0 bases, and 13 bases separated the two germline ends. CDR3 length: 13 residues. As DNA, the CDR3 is TGTGCCACCTCCAGGGCAGACTCCTACGAGCAGTACTTC. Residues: CATSRADSYEQYF.

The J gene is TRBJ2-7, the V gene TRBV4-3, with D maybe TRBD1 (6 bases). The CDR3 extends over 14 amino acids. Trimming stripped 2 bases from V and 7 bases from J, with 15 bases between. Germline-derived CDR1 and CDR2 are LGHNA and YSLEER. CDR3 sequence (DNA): TGCGCCAGCAGCCAACTAGCAGGGGCGTGGGAGCAGTACTTC. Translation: CASSQLAGAWEQYF.

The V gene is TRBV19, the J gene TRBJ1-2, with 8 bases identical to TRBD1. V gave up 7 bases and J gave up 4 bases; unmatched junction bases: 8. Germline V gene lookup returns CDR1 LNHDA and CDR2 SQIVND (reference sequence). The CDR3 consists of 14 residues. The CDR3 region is CASTKQGGGYGYTF. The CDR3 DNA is TGTGCCAGTACCAAACAGGGGGGCGGCTATGGCTACACCTTC.

CDR3: CASSRLVANTEAFF. For the CDR3, the DNA is TGCGCCAGCAGCCGCCTCGTAGCGAACACTGAAGCTTTCTTT. The chain joins TRBV4-3 to TRBJ1-1; D gene ambiguous. Germline V gene lookup returns CDR1 LGHNA and CDR2 YSLEER. The CDR3 runs to 14 residues. Trimming shortened V by 4 bases and J by 1 base, and 10 bases separated the two germline ends.

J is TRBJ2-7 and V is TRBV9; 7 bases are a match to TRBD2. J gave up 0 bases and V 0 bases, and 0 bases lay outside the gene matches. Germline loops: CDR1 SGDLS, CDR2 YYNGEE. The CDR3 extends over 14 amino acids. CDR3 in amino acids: CASSVASGSYEQYF. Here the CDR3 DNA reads TGTGCCAGCAGCGTAGCTAGCGGCTCCTACGAGCAGTACTTC.

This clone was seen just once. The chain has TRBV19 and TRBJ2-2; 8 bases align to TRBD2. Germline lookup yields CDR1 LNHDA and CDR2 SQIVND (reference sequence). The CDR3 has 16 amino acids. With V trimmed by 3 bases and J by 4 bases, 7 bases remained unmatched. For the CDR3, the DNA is TGTGCCAGTAGTATCCTCGGACTAGCAGGCACCGGGGAGCTGTTTTTT. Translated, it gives CASSILGLAGTGELFF. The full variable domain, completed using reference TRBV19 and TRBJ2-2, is DGGITQSPKYLFRKEGQNVTLSCEQNLNHDAMYWYRQDPGQGLRLIYYSQIVNDFQKGDIAEGYSVSREKKESFPLTVTSAQKNPTAFYLCASSILGLAGTGELFFGEGSRLTVL.

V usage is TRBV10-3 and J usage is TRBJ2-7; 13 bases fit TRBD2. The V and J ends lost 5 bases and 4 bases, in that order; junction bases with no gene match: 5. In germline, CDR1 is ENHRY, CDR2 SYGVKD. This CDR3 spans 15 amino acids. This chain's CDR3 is CAISLGLAGRYEQYF. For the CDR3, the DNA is TGTGCCATCAGTTTGGGACTAGCGGGACGTTACGAGCAGTACTTC.

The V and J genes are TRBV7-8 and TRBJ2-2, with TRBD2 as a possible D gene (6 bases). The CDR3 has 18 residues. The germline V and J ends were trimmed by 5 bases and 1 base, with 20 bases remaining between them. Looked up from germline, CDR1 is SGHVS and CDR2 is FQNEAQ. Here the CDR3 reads CASSPYRRGLRNTGELFF. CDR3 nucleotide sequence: TGTGCCAGCAGCCCATACCGCCGGGGACTTAGGAACACCGGGGAGCTGTTTTTT.

The CDR3 here is CASSLPGSGNTIYF. The CDR3 nucleotides read TGTGCCAGCAGCTTACCAGGGTCTGGAAACACCATATATTTT. This chain uses TRBV7-2 with TRBJ1-3; perhaps TRBD1 as D (5 bases). The CDR3 totals 14 residues. Germline CDR1 and CDR2: SGHTA and FQGNSA. Trimming shortened V by 2 bases and J by 1 base, and 6 bases separated the two germline ends.